The 30 T cell receptor beta chains listed next were all sequenced from one sample in a study of OX40 agonist ivuxolimab in advanced cancers. Repertoires were generated with immunoSEQ multiplex PCR, while TCRdb's copy carries only in-frame clones and drops some. This sample yields 60,000 to 65,000 clones, of which less than 95% are seen a single time; roughly 13% belongs to the top ten. Material: CD4+ or CD8+ T cells sorted from blood, obtained in a trial of the OX40 agonist ivuxolimab. All receptors derive from an adult with an advanced solid tumor such as melanoma, head and neck, liver or kidney cancer.

The chain is built from TRBV6-1 and TRBJ2-7; D ambiguous. The CDR3 runs 14 residues. The germline V gene has CDR1 MNHNS and CDR2 SASEGT. The ends were cut back, 3 bases at V and 2 bases at J, with 11 bases in the middle. The CDR3 nucleotides are TGTGCCAGCAGTGAGTTTAGGGTACCCTACGAGCAGTACTTC. Translated: CASSEFRVPYEQYF.

This chain joins TRBV11-3 and TRBJ1-5, with D uncertain. Trimming cost V 8 bases and J 6 bases, with 8 bases left between them. Germline V CDR1 and CDR2: SGHNT, YENEEA. The CDR3 has 11 amino acids. The CDR3 nucleotides are TGTGCCAGCGTGATCAGTCAGCCCCAGCATTTT. It encodes CASVISQPQHF.

The chain recombines TRBV12-5 with TRBJ2-1, with TRBD2 matching over 14 bases. V shed 5 bases, J shed 7 bases, and the junction held 7 bases outside the gene matches. The germline V gene encodes CDR1 LGHNT and CDR2 FRNRAP. The CDR3 runs 16 residues. CDR3 sequence reads: CASGIGTSGSGNEQFF. CDR3 coding DNA: TGTGCTAGTGGTATTGGGACTAGCGGGAGTGGGAATGAGCAGTTCTTC.

This CDR3 reads CASSQDSGGLAGTTEQYF. The CDR3 DNA sequence: TGCGCCAGCAGCCAAGACTCCGGGGGACTAGCGGGAACCACCGAGCAGTACTTC. This chain links TRBV4-3 with TRBJ2-7; 13 bases align to TRBD2. The CDR3 has 18 residues. V trimming: 0 bases; J trimming: 6 bases; junction bases outside the gene matches: 11. Germline loops: CDR1 LGHNA, CDR2 YSLEER.

This chain connects TRBV19 to TRBJ1-4; D not resolved. The germline gives CDR1 LNHDA, CDR2 SQIVND (reference sequence). The CDR3 runs to 12 residues. V was shortened by 3 bases and J by 14 bases, with 13 bases between the two germline ends. CDR3 loop: CASSMRGFMLFF. The CDR3 nucleotides read TGTGCCAGTAGTATGCGGGGATTTATGCTGTTTTTT.

This sequence joins TRBV7-6 and TRBJ1-1; D remains unclear. Trimming stripped 4 bases from V and 0 bases from J, with 6 bases between. From germline, CDR1 is SGHVS and CDR2 FNYEAQ. This CDR3 is built from 13 residues. CDR3 bases: TGTGCCAGCAGCTCGGAGATGAACACTGAAGCTTTCTTT. Protein sequence: CASSSEMNTEAFF.

The chain joins TRBV19 to TRBJ1-1; D possibly corresponds to TRBD1 (6 bases). This CDR3 spans 12 amino acids. Between the trimmed V and J ends, which lost 3 bases and 7 bases, there was a span of 9 bases. Germline V gene data show CDR1 as LNHDA and CDR2 as SQIVND (reference sequence). The CDR3 DNA follows: TGTGCCAGTAGTATGGACAGATATGAAGCTTTCTTT. Translated: CASSMDRYEAFF.

The gene calls are TRBV5-6 and TRBJ2-1; D is possibly TRBD2 (7 bases). The CDR3 is 14 amino acids. V lost 0 bases and J 10 bases, leaving 14 bases between the germline ends. The germline CDR1 and CDR2 sequences are SGHDT and YYEEEE. The DNA of the CDR3 is TGTGCCAGCAGCTTGGGGGGGCTAGCGGACGAGCAGTTCTTC. Its translation is CASSLGGLADEQFF. The full variable domain, its missing parts supplied by reference TRBV5-6 and TRBJ2-1, is DAGVTQSPTHLIKTRGQQVTLRCSPKSGHDTVSWYQQALGQGPQFIFQYYEEEERQRGNFPDRFSGHQFPNYSSELNVNALLLGDSALYLCASSLGGLADEQFFGPGTRLTVL.

V and J are TRBV19 and TRBJ1-1; D call uncertain. V lost 2 bases to trimming and J lost 1 base, with 11 bases between them. CDR3 length equals 15 residues. The V gene's germline CDR1 is LNHDA and CDR2 SQIVND (reference sequence). CDR3 coding DNA: TGTGCCAGTAGTATAAGGTGGGAGGGGAACACTGAAGCTTTCTTT. This gives the protein CASSIRWEGNTEAFF.

The chain uses TRBV15 and TRBJ2-3, with 7 bases aligning to TRBD1. The germline gives CDR1 LNHNV, CDR2 YYDKDF (reference sequence). The CDR3 spans 15 residues. V lost 3 bases to trimming and J lost 4 bases; unmatched junction nucleotides: 7. CDR3 loop: CATSREQGIADTQYF. CDR3 sequence (DNA): TGTGCCACCAGCAGGGAACAGGGGATTGCAGATACGCAGTATTTT.

This chain uses TRBV28 with TRBJ2-7; 12 bases are a match to TRBD1. Germline V gene data show CDR1 as MDHEN and CDR2 as SYDVKM. The CDR3 spans 14 residues. The ends lost 5 bases at V and 6 bases at J; junction bases unmatched: 5. As DNA, the CDR3 is TGTGCCAGCAGTACCCGGGACAGGGGGCGCGAGCAGTACTTC. Its translation: CASSTRDRGREQYF.

The rearrangement links TRBV7-6 to TRBJ2-5, with D tentatively TRBD2 (6 bases). The germline CDR1 and CDR2 sequences are SGHVS and FNYEAQ. V lost 1 base and J lost 0, with 12 bases in between. The CDR3 sequence is 16 residues long. The CDR3 protein is CASSLGAGGNQETQYF. CDR3 DNA: TGTGCCAGCAGCTTAGGGGCAGGCGGGAACCAAGAGACCCAGTACTTC.

The V call is TRBV10-3, the J call TRBJ2-7; D call uncertain. V lost 0 bases and J lost 3, with 21 bases in between. The V gene's germline CDR1 is ENHRY and CDR2 SYGVKD. The CDR3 consists of 18 residues. The CDR3 nucleotides are TGTGCCATCAGTGAGTCCTCCTCGGCCGACCCCTCCCTCTACGAGCAGTACTTC. This translates into CAISESSSADPSLYEQYF.

The CDR3 DNA sequence: TGTGCCAGCAGCACCCACCCCGACAGGGGGCTAGAGACCCAGTACTTC. Its translation is CASSTHPDRGLETQYF. V usage is TRBV21-1 and J usage is TRBJ2-5; TRBD1, the table's D call, lacks a check against the DNA. TRBV21-1 is a listed pseudogene. The CDR3 is made up of 16 amino acids.

The V call is TRBV19, the J call TRBJ1-2; D is unresolved. With 5 bases removed from V and 0 bases from J, the gap between germline ends came to 7 bases. The CDR3 totals 13 residues. Germline CDR1 is LNHDA and CDR2 is SQIVND (reference sequence). The chain's CDR3 is CASSYVANYGYTF. In DNA, the CDR3 is TGTGCCAGTAGTTACGTAGCTAACTATGGCTACACCTTC.

V gene TRBV6-4 combines with J gene TRBJ1-5; TRBD1 matches 8 bases. With V trimmed by 3 bases and J by 7 bases, 14 bases remained unmatched. Germline V gene data show CDR1 as MRHNA and CDR2 as SNTAGT. The CDR3 runs to 17 residues. The CDR3 region has the DNA TGTGCCAGCAGTGAAAGGGTCAGGGCAGGGGGCGAGCAGCCCCAGCATTTT. Protein: CASSERVRAGGEQPQHF.

By share of the sample, this clone is medium-sized. The gene calls are TRBV6-5 and TRBJ2-1, with D possibly matching TRBD1 (6 bases). The CDR3 has 11 residues. Trimming pared 6 bases from V and 11 bases from J, leaving 11 bases between. Germline V gene lookup returns CDR1 MNHEY and CDR2 SVGAGI. The CDR3 DNA is TGTGCCAGCAGACTCGGGACACAGCAGTTCTTC. The encoded protein is CASRLGTQQFF.

CDR3 in amino acids: CASSQDRGPDTQYF. CDR3 coding DNA: TGTGCCAGCAGCCAAGATCGCGGGCCAGATACGCAGTATTTT. The V gene is TRBV4-2, the J gene TRBJ2-3, with a weak D call TRBD2 (5 bases). Germline V gene lookup returns CDR1 LGHNA and CDR2 YNFKEQ. The CDR3 is made up of 14 amino acids. Trimming shortened V by 0 bases and J by 4 bases, and 8 bases separated the two germline ends.

The chain combines TRBV28 with TRBJ2-7; a possible D gene is TRBD1 (6 bases). The V and J ends lost 2 bases and 6 bases respectively, with 20 bases between them. Germline CDR1 and CDR2: MDHEN and SYDVKM. This CDR3 comprises 16 residues. The CDR3 DNA is TGTGCCAGCAGTTTAGCTTTCGACAGGTTGGAGGCCGAGCAGTACTTC. It yields the protein CASSLAFDRLEAEQYF.

There are a few counts of this clone. V gene TRBV18 combines with J gene TRBJ2-7; TRBD2 matches 14 bases. This CDR3 contains 15 residues. The germline CDR1 and CDR2 sequences are KGHSH and LQKENI. The V gene end was trimmed by 5 bases and the J gene end by 2 bases; junction bases not matched to a gene: 2. CDR3 amino acids: CASSSGLAGAYEQYF. The CDR3 DNA follows: TGTGCCAGCTCATCGGGACTAGCGGGAGCCTACGAGCAGTACTTC. The variable domain in full, completed from reference TRBV18 and TRBJ2-7, reads NAGVMQNPRHLVRRRGQEARLRCSPMKGHSHVYWYRQLPEEGLKFMVYLQKENIIDESGMPKERFSAEFPKEGPSILRIQQVVRGDSAAYFCASSSGLAGAYEQYFGPGTRLTVT.

The gene calls are TRBV2 and TRBJ2-3; 11 bases align to TRBD1. Germline CDR1 and CDR2: SNHLY and FYNNEI. The V gene end was trimmed by 6 bases and the J gene end by 7 bases; junction bases not matched to a gene: 9. The CDR3 has 15 residues. CDR3 coding DNA: TGTGCCAGCAGCGCCGGGACAGGGGGTTTGTATACGCAGTATTTT. This gives the protein CASSAGTGGLYTQYF.

The rearrangement uses TRBV25-1 and TRBJ1-4; no reliable D call. CDR3 length: 14 residues. Trimming removed 0 bases from V and 2 bases from J, with 4 bases in between. Looked up from germline, CDR1 is MGHDK and CDR2 is SYGVNS. The CDR3 DNA reads TGTGCCAGCAGTGAATATGGGACTAATGAAAAACTGTTTTTT. It is translated as CASSEYGTNEKLFF.

The rearrangement links TRBV11-2 to TRBJ2-5, with TRBD1 matching over 8 bases. CDR1 SGHAT and CDR2 FQNNGV come from the germline V gene. The CDR3 covers 15 residues. V lost 5 bases and J lost 5; bases outside the gene matches: 10. The CDR3, as DNA: TGTGCCAGCAGCCCCCCGGGACAGGACCGTGAGACCCAGTACTTC. Its translation is CASSPPGQDRETQYF.

The rearrangement links TRBV25-1 to TRBJ1-5, with unresolved D. Per the germline V gene, CDR1 is MGHDK and CDR2 is SYGVNS. The CDR3 totals 13 residues. Trimming shortened V by 5 bases and J by 4 bases, and 9 bases separated the two germline ends. CDR3 sequence reads: CASSSEGNQPQHF. In nucleotides, the CDR3 is TGTGCCAGCAGTTCGGAAGGTAATCAGCCCCAGCATTTT.

The V and J genes are TRBV6-1 and TRBJ2-2; a possible D gene is TRBD2 (5 bases). Germline values: CDR1 MNHNS, CDR2 SASEGT. This CDR3 has 10 residues. Trimming took off 10 bases at V and 5 bases at J, with 5 bases between the two ends. CDR3 DNA: TGTGCCACGGGGACCGGGGAGCTGTTTTTT. Its translation: CATGTGELFF.

The J gene is TRBJ2-3, the V gene TRBV5-5; no clear D gene. Between the trimmed V and J ends, which lost 0 bases and 0 bases, there was a span of 11 bases. CDR3 length: 16 amino acids. Looked up from germline, CDR1 is SGHKS and CDR2 is YYEKEE (reference sequence). The CDR3 DNA sequence: TGTGCCAGCAGCTTGGTTTCTTTTCAAAGCACAGATACGCAGTATTTT. It yields the protein CASSLVSFQSTDTQYF. Based on the CDR3 plus reference TRBV5-5 and TRBJ2-3, the full variable domain is DAGVTQSPTHLIKTRGQQVTLRCSPISGHKSVSWYQQVLGQGPQFIFQYYEKEERGRGNFPDRFSARQFPNYSSELNVNALLLGDSALYLCASSLVSFQSTDTQYFGPGTRLTVL.

The V call is TRBV7-9, the J call TRBJ2-5; D possibly corresponds to TRBD1 (6 bases). The CDR3 spans 15 residues. Germline V lookup: CDR1 SEHNR, CDR2 FQNEAQ (reference sequence). The V and J ends lost 5 bases and 1 base respectively, with 14 bases between them. CDR3 nucleotides: TGTGCCAGCAGCCTCCGCATGGGGGCCCAAGAGACCCAGTACTTC. Protein sequence: CASSLRMGAQETQYF.

CDR3: CATRAGEMNEQFF. The CDR3 DNA is TGTGCCACCAGGGCGGGAGAAATGAATGAGCAGTTCTTC. V usage is TRBV15 and J usage is TRBJ2-1; 7 positions agree with TRBD2. V was pared by 6 bases and J by 7 bases, with 6 bases of the junction left unmatched. The CDR3 consists of 13 residues. Germline lookup yields CDR1 LNHNV and CDR2 YYDKDF (reference sequence).

The genes are TRBV7-8 and TRBJ2-1, with TRBD2 matching 7 bases. Trimming removed 1 base from V and 5 bases from J; junction bases left unmatched: 8. Germline-derived CDR1 and CDR2 are SGHVS and FQNEAQ. The CDR3 consists of 16 residues. This CDR3 reads CASSLVWSSGDNEQFF. The CDR3, as DNA: TGTGCCAGCAGCTTAGTTTGGTCTAGCGGTGACAATGAGCAGTTCTTC.

J is TRBJ2-3 and V is TRBV19, with 15 bases matching TRBD2. V trimming: 4 bases; J trimming: 5 bases; junction bases outside the gene matches: 7. Germline-derived CDR1 and CDR2 are LNHDA and SQIVND (reference sequence). This CDR3 contains 17 residues. The CDR3 DNA reads TGTGCCAGTAGTAACGGACTAGCGGGAGGGCCTTTAGATACGCAGTATTTT. Translated: CASSNGLAGGPLDTQYF.